The rows below give T cell receptor beta chains drawn from one sample of a study of blood T cell repertoires in COVID-19. Sequencing used immunoSEQ multiplex PCR; TCRdb keeps in-frame clones, though not all of them. The top ten hold 8.3% of the sample, which has some 490,000 clones, 80% to 90% seen once. The material sequenced was PBMCs or T cells enriched from blood (not recorded which). The receptors were gathered from a woman aged 60-70 years who had recovered from COVID-19. Both conserved end residues are part of each CDR3. Some rows have no size entry. The others give once, few or many, or a class for an expanded clone.

clone size | V gene | CDR3 protein
. | TRBV30 | CAWMGATYEQYF
. | TRBV7-2 | CASSLMWLAGGKQETQYF
. | TRBV4-1 | CASSQETGTDTQYF
once | TRBV13 | CASSLGGTGLSTDTQYF
. | TRBV5-1 | CASSVGRGDTEAFF
. | TRBV28 | CASSLAGTGGTYNEQFF
. | TRBV28 | CATSERGGGDTQYF
. | TRBV18 | CASSPTRDRAGRQPQHF
. | TRBV10-1 | CASSPGLYNEQFF
. | TRBV5-1 | CASSYTGGSRGYTF
. | TRBV2 | CASTTGQGETQYF
. | TRBV3-1/TRBV3-2 | CASSQQDRGLTDTQYF
. | TRBV28 | CASSLHRDGGQPQHF
. | TRBV2 | CASNQGAHQPQHF
. | TRBV6-5 | CASRKESGTNQPQHF
. | TRBV5-5 | CASGGTEGNTIYF
. | TRBV9 | CASSETGATNEKLFF
. | TRBV29-1 | CSTGRSSYNEQFF
once | TRBV27 | CASSGQGGWTQHF
. | TRBV12-3/TRBV12-4 | CASSLNRVNIQYF
. | TRBV15 | CATSRAHTSEQYF
. | TRBV25-1 | CASSAHKGDRIETYEQYF
. | TRBV9 | CASSAQGQYNTGELFF
. | TRBV7-9 | CASSLQGTGIDEQFF
. | TRBV27 | CASSFKGKGKAFF
. | TRBV5-1 | CASSPTGEYTEAFF
. | TRBV6-5 | CASSYRGGNQPQHF
once | TRBV19 | CASSIGQGEAFF
. | TRBV5-1 | CASSFGAGGEDTQYF
. | TRBV7-2 | CASRETGYTEAFF